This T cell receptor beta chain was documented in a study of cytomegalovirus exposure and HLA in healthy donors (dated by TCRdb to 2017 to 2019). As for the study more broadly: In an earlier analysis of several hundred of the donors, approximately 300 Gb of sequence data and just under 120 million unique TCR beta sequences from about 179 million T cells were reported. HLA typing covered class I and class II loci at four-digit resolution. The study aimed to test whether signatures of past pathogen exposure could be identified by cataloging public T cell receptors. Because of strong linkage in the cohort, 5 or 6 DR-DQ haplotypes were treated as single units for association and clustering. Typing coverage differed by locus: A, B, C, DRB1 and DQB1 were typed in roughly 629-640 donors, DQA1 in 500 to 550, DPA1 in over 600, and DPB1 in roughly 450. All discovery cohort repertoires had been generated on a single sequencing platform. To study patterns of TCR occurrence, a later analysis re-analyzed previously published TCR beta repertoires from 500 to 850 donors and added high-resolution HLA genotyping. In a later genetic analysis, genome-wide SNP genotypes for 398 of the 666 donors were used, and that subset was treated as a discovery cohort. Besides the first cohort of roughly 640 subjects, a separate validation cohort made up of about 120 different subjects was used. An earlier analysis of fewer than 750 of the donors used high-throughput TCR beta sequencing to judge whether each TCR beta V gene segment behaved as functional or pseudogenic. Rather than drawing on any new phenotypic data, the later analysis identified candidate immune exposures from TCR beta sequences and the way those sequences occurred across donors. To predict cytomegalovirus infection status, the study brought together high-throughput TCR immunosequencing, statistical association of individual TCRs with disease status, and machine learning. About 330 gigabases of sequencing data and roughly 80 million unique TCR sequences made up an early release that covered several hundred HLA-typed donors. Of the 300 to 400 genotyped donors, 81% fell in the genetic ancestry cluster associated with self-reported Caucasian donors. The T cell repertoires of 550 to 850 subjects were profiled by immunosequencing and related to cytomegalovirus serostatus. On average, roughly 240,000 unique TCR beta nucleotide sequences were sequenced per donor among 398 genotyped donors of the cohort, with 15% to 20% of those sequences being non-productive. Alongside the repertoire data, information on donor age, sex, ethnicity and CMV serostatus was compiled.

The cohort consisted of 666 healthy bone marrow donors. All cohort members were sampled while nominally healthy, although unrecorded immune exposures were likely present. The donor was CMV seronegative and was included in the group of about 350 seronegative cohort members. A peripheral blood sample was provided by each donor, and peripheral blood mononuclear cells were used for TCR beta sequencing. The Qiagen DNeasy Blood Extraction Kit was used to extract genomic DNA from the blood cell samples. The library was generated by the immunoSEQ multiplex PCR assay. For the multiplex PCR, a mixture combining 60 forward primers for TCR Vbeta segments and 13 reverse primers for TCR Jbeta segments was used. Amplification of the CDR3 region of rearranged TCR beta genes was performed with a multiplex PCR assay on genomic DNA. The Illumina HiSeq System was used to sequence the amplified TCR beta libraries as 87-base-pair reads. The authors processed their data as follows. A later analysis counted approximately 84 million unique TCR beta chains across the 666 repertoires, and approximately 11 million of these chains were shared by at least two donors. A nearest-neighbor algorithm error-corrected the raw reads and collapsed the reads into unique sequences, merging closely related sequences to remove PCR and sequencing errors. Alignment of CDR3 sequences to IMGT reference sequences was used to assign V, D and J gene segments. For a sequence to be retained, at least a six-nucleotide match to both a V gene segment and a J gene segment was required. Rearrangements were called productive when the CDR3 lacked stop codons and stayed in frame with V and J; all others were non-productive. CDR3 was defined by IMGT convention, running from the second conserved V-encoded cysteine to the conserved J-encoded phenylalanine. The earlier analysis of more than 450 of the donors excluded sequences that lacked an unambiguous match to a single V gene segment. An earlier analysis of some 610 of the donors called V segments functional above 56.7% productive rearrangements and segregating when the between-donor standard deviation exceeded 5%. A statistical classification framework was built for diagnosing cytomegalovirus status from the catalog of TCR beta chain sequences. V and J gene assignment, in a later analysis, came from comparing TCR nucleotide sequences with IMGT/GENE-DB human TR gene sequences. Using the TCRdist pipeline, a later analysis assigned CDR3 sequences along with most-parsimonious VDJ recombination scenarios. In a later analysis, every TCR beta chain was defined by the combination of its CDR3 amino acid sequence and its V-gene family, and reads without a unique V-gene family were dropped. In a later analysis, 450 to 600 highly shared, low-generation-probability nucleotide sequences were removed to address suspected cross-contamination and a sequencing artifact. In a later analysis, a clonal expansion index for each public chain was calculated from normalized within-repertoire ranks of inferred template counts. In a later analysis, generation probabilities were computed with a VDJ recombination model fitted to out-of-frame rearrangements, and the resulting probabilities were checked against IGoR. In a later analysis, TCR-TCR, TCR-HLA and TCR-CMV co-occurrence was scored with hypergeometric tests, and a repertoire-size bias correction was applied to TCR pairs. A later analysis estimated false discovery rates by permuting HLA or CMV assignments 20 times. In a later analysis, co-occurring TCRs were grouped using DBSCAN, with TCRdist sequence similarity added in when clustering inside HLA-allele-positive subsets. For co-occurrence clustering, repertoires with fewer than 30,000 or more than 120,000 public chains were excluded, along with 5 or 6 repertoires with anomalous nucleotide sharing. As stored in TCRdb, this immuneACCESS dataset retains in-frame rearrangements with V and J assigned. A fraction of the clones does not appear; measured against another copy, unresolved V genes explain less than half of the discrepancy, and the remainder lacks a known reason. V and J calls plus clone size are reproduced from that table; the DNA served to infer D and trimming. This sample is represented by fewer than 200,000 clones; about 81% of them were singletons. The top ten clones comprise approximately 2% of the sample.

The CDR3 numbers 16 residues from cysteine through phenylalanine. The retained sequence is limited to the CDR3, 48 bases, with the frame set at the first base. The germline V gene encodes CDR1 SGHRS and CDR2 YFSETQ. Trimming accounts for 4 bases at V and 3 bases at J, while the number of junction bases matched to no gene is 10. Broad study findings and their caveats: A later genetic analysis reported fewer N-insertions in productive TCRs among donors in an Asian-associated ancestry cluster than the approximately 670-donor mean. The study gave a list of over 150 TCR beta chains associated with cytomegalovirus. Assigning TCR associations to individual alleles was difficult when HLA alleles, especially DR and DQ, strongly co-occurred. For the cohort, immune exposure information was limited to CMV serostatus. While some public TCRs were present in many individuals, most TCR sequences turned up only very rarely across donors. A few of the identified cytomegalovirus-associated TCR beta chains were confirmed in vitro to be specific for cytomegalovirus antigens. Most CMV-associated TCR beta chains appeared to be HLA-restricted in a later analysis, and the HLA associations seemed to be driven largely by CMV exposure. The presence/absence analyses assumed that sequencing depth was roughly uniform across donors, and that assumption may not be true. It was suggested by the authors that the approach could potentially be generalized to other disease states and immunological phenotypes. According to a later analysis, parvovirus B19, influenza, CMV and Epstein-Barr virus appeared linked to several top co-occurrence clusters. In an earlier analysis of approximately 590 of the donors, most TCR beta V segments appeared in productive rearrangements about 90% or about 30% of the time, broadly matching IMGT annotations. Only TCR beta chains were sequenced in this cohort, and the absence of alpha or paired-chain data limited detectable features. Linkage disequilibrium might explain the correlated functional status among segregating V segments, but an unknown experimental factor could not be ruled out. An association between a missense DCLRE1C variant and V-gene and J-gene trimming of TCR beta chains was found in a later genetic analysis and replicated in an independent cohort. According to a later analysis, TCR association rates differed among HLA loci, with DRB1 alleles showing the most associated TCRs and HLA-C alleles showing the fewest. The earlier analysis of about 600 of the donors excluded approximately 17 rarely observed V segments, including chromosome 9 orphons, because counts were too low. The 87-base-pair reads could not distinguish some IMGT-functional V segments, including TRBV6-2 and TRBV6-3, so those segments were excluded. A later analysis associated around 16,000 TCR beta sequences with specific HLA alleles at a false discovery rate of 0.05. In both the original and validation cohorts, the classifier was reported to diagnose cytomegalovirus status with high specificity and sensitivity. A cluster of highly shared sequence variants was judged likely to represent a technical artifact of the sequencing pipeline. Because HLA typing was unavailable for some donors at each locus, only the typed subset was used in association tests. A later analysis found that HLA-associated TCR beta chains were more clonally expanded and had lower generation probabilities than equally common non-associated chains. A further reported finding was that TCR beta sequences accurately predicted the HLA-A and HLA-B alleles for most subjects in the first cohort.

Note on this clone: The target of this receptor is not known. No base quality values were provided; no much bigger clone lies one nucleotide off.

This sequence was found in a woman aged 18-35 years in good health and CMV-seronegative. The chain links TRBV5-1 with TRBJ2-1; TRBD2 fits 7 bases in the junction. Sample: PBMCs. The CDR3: CASSPILAEDYNEQFF. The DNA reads TGCGCCAGCAGCCCCATTCTAGCGGAGGACTACAATGAGCAGTTCTTC. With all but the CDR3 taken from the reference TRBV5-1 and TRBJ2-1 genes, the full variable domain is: KAGVTQTPRYLIKTRGQQVTLSCSPISGHRSVSWYQQTPGQGLQFLFEYFSETQRNKGNFPGRFSGRQFSNSRSEMNVSTLELGDSALYLCASSPILAEDYNEQFFGPGTRLTVL.